These 13 T cell receptor beta chains share one sample of origin, sequenced in a study of identical twins. MiXCR, run by TCRdb on the 5' RACE reads, gives a single entry per CDR3 protein. The sample consists of 250,000 to 300,000 distinct CDR3 sequences, 8.5% to 9.5% of them appearing once. The data also belong to a second study, concerning yellow fever vaccine responses in identical twins.

The specimen was CD8+ T cells sorted from blood. Every receptor here comes from a woman between 18 and 29 years old in good health.

The sample holds a few counts of this clonotype. The rearrangement uses TRBV24-1 and TRBJ2-2, with D uncertain. Germline CDR1 KGHDR, CDR2 SFDVKD. Trimming removed 1 base from V and 1 base from J, with 9 bases in between. This CDR3 region has 16 residues. CDR3 bases: TGTGCCACCAGTGATTTACCTCCCATGAACACCGGGGAGCTGTTTTTT. This translates into CATSDLPPMNTGELFF.

This clonotype was seen repeatedly, ten times or more. This chain links TRBV3-1 with TRBJ2-3; D is possibly TRBD1 or TRBD2 (5 bases each). This CDR3 is 14 amino acids long. The germline CDR1 and CDR2 sequences are LGHDT and YNNKEL (reference sequence). Trimming removed 4 bases at V and 6 bases at J, with 14 bases between. The CDR3 sequence is CASSPPGPGDTQYF. The CDR3, as DNA: TGTGCCAGCAGCCCACCGGGACCCGGCGATACGCAGTATTTT.

This chain connects TRBV5-1 to TRBJ1-4; no definite D call. The CDR3 extends over 13 amino acids. Deletions cut 9 bases from V and 0 bases from J, with 9 bases between. Germline CDR1 reads SGHRS; CDR2 reads YFSETQ. The CDR3 DNA follows: TGCGCCACCAGAGACGCAACTAATGAAAAACTGTTTTTT. It codes for CATRDATNEKLFF. Full variable domain (rest looked up from reference TRBV5-1 and TRBJ1-4): KAGVTQTPRYLIKTRGQQVTLSCSPISGHRSVSWYQQTPGQGLQFLFEYFSETQRNKGNFPGRFSGRQFSNSRSEMNVSTLELGDSALYLCATRDATNEKLFFGSGTQLSVL.

This clonotype was detected only a few times. This chain joins TRBV5-1 and TRBJ2-7; tentative D call: TRBD1 (6 bases). CDR1 and CDR2 (germline): SGHRS, YFSETQ. The CDR3 has 14 amino acids. Trimming took off 2 bases at V and 0 bases at J, with 9 bases between the two ends. The CDR3 sequence is CASSFETGSYEQYF. The CDR3 DNA reads as TGCGCCAGCAGCTTCGAGACAGGCTCCTACGAGCAGTACTTC.

V usage is TRBV6-6 and J usage is TRBJ1-5, with D unresolved. Trimming pared 5 bases from V and 5 bases from J, leaving 4 bases between. This CDR3 is built from 11 residues. The germline gives CDR1 MNHNY, CDR2 SVGAGI (reference sequence). The CDR3 bases are TGTGCCAGCAGTCCCGATCAGCCCCAGCATTTT. This translates into CASSPDQPQHF.

V and J are TRBV6-1 and TRBJ2-1, with D perhaps matching TRBD2 (6 bases). Germline values: CDR1 MNHNS, CDR2 SASEGT. There are 13 residues in the CDR3. Trimming cost V 5 bases and J 7 bases, with 12 bases left between them. The CDR3 loop is CASSPDYRNEQFF. In nucleotides, the CDR3 is TGTGCCAGCAGTCCGGACTACCGAAATGAGCAGTTCTTC.

Ten or more counts support this clonotype. V is TRBV20-1 and J is TRBJ1-1; D call uncertain. Germline CDR1 and CDR2: DFQATT and SNEGSKA (reference sequence). The CDR3 consists of 13 residues. V was clipped by 3 bases and J by 0 bases, with 8 bases between them. This chain's CDR3 is CSASGGLNTEAFF. CDR3 nucleotide sequence: TGCAGTGCTAGCGGCGGACTGAACACTGAAGCTTTCTTT.

This clonotype was counted between two and nine times. The rearrangement uses TRBV27 and TRBJ2-1; 13 bases fit TRBD2. V lost 5 bases and J lost 3; bases outside the gene matches: 4. The CDR3 is 16 amino acids. The germline CDR1 and CDR2 sequences are MNHEY and SMNVEV (reference sequence). The CDR3 protein is CASSRTSGSFYNEQFF. For the CDR3, the DNA is TGTGCCAGCAGTAGGACTAGCGGGAGTTTCTACAATGAGCAGTTCTTC.

About this clonotype: At one of its ends the junction is not consistent with the germline gene, which may arise from a read error. The V gene is TRBV27, the J gene TRBJ2-7, with 7 bases identical to TRBD2. The length of the CDR3 is 14 residues. Germline loops: CDR1 MNHEY, CDR2 SMNVEV (reference sequence). CDR3 in DNA: TGTGCCACCAGTGTCACGGGGGGACCCTACGAGCAGTACTTC. The encoded protein is CATSVTGGPYEQYF.

V usage is TRBV10-2 and J usage is TRBJ2-7; TRBD2 aligns across 7 bases. The V gene end was trimmed by 6 bases and the J gene end by 7 bases; junction bases not matched to a gene: 9. Germline CDR1 WSHSY, CDR2 SAAADI. The CDR3 is 13 residues long. In DNA, the CDR3 is TGCGCCAGCAGCCGGGGGGAAGGGAAGGAGCAGTACTTC. This codes for CASSRGEGKEQYF.

In its sample, this clonotype was seen a few times. The J gene is TRBJ2-7, the V gene TRBV3-1; D remains unclear. This CDR3 is 13 amino acids long. Germline loops: CDR1 LGHDT, CDR2 YNNKEL (reference sequence). Deletions cut 1 base from V and 7 bases from J, with 11 bases between. In nucleotides, the CDR3 is TGTGCCAGCAGCCAAGGTGGGATACAGGAGCAGTACTTC. Its protein is CASSQGGIQEQYF.

This clonotype was observed many times. This chain connects TRBV12-3 or TRBV12-4 to TRBJ2-1, with 10 bases that match TRBD1. V dropped 6 bases and J dropped 3; count of bases not matched to a gene: 8. This CDR3 region has 16 residues. For the CDR3, the DNA is TGTGCCAGCAGACTTACCGGGACAGGGGACTACAATGAGCAGTTCTTC. Protein sequence: CASRLTGTGDYNEQFF.

In this sample, this clonotype turned up a few times. V usage is TRBV6-5 and J usage is TRBJ2-7; the D is unclear. The germline gives CDR1 MNHEY, CDR2 SVGAGI. The CDR3 sequence is 16 residues long. Trimming took off 0 bases at V and 6 bases at J, with 18 bases between the two ends. The CDR3 DNA is TGTGCCAGCAGTTACTCGGTCTGGCAGGTGGTTCGCGAGCAGTACTTC. Translation gives CASSYSVWQVVREQYF.